The 5 T cell receptor beta chains presented below share a single source sample, sequenced in a study of blood T cell repertoires in COVID-19. The assay was immunoSEQ multiplex PCR, and TCRdb's table has in-frame clones only and misses some. Altogether more than 65,000 clones are present, under 95% being singletons, with the ten largest covering approximately 8%. The specimen was peripheral blood. These receptors were taken from a human donor in a cohort sampled during active COVID-19.

This clone was recorded a few times. This chain connects TRBV7-9 to TRBJ1-5; 10 bases agree with TRBD1. V dropped 4 bases and J dropped 9; count of bases not matched to a gene: 12. The CDR3 runs 16 residues. Germline CDR1 reads SEHNR; CDR2 reads FQNEAQ (reference sequence). CDR3 loop: CASSSRDWDRGTPQHF. CDR3 sequence (DNA): TGTGCCAGCAGCTCACGGGATTGGGACAGGGGAACGCCCCAGCATTTT.

This clone is a singleton in its sample. This chain joins TRBV27 and TRBJ1-2; 7 nucleotides match TRBD1. Germline CDR1 reads MNHEY; CDR2 reads SMNVEV (reference sequence). There are 15 residues in the CDR3. The J segment lost 5 bases and the V segment lost 5 bases, leaving 11 bases of the junction unmatched. Here the CDR3 DNA reads TGTGCCAGCAGTCTCTCCAGGGGGAATTGGTATGGCTACACCTTC. Translated, it gives CASSLSRGNWYGYTF.

With respect to this clone: Other DNA sequences in this sample translate to the same CDR3. V usage is TRBV6-1 and J usage is TRBJ2-7; 11 bases are shared with TRBD2. This CDR3 spans 15 amino acids. CDR1 is MNHNS and CDR2 is SASEGT in the germline V gene. Losses at the gene ends were 0 bases for V and 3 bases for J; bases not matched to a gene: 1. CDR3 region: CASSEALAGGYEQYF. The CDR3 region has the DNA TGTGCCAGCAGTGAAGCGCTAGCGGGGGGCTACGAGCAGTACTTC.

The J gene is TRBJ1-5, the V gene TRBV27; tentatively, D is TRBD1 (6 bases). The V gene's germline CDR1 is MNHEY and CDR2 SMNVEV (reference sequence). The germline V and J ends were trimmed by 3 bases and 7 bases, with 22 bases remaining between them. The CDR3 is made up of 17 amino acids. CDR3 coding DNA: TGTGCCAGCAGTTTTTCACCACCCGGGACAAGTGGGCAGCCCCAGCATTTT. Translating gives CASSFSPPGTSGQPQHF.

This chain joins TRBV11-2 and TRBJ1-1; TRBD1 matches at 7 bases. There are 16 residues in the CDR3. V lost 1 base, J lost 0 bases, and 5 bases stayed unmatched. Germline V CDR1 and CDR2: SGHAT, FQNNGV. The CDR3 DNA sequence: TGTGCCAGCAGCTTAGGGAGACAGGGTCTGAACACTGAAGCTTTCTTT. Residues: CASSLGRQGLNTEAFF.